The entry below describes one T cell receptor (beta chain). Those patients picked for sequencing had displayed CD8+CD57+ cell expansion on flow cytometry. These data come from a study of CD8+CD57+ T cells in acquired aplastic anemia. The CDR3 has 15 amino acids. V lost 0 bases and J lost 8, with 17 bases in between. Per germline, CDR1 SGHRS and CDR2 YFSETQ. The study profiled TCR beta VDJ and CDR3 using genomic DNA as template. TCRdb reprocessed the reads via MiXCR and lists one record per CDR3 protein. The sample has around 170,000 distinct CDR3 sequences; roughly half are singletons. The chain joins TRBV5-1 to TRBJ1-2; unclear D gene. The TCR sequence derives from a human donor with aplastic anemia. Sequenced material: sorted CD4+, CD8+, or CD8+CD57+ T cells (not recorded which) from PBMCs. The CDR3 coding sequence is TGCGCCAGCAGCTTGGGCTACAGAACCCCTAGCGGCTACACCTTC. Translated, it gives CASSLGYRTPSGYTF.